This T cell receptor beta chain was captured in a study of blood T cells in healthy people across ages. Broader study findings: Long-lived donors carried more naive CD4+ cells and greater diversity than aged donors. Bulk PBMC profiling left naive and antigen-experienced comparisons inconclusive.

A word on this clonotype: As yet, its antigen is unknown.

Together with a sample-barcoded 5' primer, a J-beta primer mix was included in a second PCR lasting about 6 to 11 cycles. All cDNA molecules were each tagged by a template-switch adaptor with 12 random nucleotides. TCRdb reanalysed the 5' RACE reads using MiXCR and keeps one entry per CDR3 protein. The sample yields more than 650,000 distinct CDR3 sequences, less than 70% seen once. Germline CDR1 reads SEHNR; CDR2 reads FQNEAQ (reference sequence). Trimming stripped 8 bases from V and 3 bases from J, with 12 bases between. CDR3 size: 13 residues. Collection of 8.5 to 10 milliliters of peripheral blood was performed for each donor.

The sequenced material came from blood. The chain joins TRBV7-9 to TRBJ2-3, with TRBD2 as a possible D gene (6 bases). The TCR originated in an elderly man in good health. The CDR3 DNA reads TGTGCCAGCTCTAACGCGGGGACAGATACGCAGTATTTT. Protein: CASSNAGTDTQYF. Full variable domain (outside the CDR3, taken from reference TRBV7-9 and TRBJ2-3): DTGVSQNPRHKITKRGQNVTFRCDPISEHNRLYWYRQTLGQGPEFLTYFQNEAQLEKSRLLSDRFSAERPKGSFSTLEIQRTEQGDSAMYLCASSNAGTDTQYFGPGTRLTVL.